The rows below give T cell receptor beta chains drawn from one sample of a study of identical twins. MiXCR was run by TCRdb on the 5' RACE reads, yielding one entry per CDR3 protein. The repertoire holds 1.5 million to 2 million distinct CDR3 sequences, more than 30% seen once, with roughly 0.3% in the top ten. The sample taken for sequencing was cord blood. These receptors all stem from a newborn girl in good health. Both conserved end residues are part of each CDR3.

V	J	CDR3
TRBV5-1	TRBJ1-3	CASSTGTGSSGNTIYF
TRBV12-3/TRBV12-4	TRBJ2-7	CASSFGRANYEQYF
TRBV12-3/TRBV12-4	TRBJ1-4	CASRNTGGRYEKLFF
TRBV10-3	TRBJ1-5	CAISVEGSNQPQHF
TRBV4-2	TRBJ2-3	CASSLPGHGTDTQYF
TRBV18	TRBJ2-3	CASSPGTQADTQYF
TRBV2	TRBJ1-2	CASRAGGVSYGYTF
TRBV19	TRBJ2-1	CARGGTSAKKTYNEQFF
TRBV20-1	TRBJ2-3	CSALLTGTSLTDTQYF
TRBV9	TRBJ2-2	CASSVGGLAGPGELFF
TRBV12-3/TRBV12-4	TRBJ1-2	CASSSTTGYGYTF
TRBV5-1	TRBJ2-2	CASRRTGELFF
TRBV12-3/TRBV12-4	TRBJ1-6	CASNKGSYNSPLHF
TRBV2	TRBJ2-7	CASSDRDLAKTYEQYF
TRBV28	TRBJ2-1	CASSLMAGTNNEQFF
TRBV27	TRBJ2-7	CASSLSYTSFYEQYF
TRBV24-1	TRBJ2-7	CATSDFGCQPPYEQYF
TRBV20-1	TRBJ2-1	CSANNPDSYNEQFF
TRBV3-1	TRBJ1-4	CASSQDPAREKLFF
TRBV29-1	TRBJ1-2	CSVKTGGASGYTF
TRBV25-1	TRBJ1-5	CASSGSGTGYSNQPQHF
TRBV7-9	TRBJ1-5	CASSHQGATDQPQHF
TRBV20-1	TRBJ2-5	CSATGREETQYF
TRBV11-2	TRBJ2-1	CASSFGRLAGGPGSYNEQFF
TRBV2	TRBJ2-5	CASLAGGLETRYF
TRBV5-1	TRBJ2-5	CASIPQEETQYF
TRBV24-1	TRBJ2-5	CATSSGTAQETQYF